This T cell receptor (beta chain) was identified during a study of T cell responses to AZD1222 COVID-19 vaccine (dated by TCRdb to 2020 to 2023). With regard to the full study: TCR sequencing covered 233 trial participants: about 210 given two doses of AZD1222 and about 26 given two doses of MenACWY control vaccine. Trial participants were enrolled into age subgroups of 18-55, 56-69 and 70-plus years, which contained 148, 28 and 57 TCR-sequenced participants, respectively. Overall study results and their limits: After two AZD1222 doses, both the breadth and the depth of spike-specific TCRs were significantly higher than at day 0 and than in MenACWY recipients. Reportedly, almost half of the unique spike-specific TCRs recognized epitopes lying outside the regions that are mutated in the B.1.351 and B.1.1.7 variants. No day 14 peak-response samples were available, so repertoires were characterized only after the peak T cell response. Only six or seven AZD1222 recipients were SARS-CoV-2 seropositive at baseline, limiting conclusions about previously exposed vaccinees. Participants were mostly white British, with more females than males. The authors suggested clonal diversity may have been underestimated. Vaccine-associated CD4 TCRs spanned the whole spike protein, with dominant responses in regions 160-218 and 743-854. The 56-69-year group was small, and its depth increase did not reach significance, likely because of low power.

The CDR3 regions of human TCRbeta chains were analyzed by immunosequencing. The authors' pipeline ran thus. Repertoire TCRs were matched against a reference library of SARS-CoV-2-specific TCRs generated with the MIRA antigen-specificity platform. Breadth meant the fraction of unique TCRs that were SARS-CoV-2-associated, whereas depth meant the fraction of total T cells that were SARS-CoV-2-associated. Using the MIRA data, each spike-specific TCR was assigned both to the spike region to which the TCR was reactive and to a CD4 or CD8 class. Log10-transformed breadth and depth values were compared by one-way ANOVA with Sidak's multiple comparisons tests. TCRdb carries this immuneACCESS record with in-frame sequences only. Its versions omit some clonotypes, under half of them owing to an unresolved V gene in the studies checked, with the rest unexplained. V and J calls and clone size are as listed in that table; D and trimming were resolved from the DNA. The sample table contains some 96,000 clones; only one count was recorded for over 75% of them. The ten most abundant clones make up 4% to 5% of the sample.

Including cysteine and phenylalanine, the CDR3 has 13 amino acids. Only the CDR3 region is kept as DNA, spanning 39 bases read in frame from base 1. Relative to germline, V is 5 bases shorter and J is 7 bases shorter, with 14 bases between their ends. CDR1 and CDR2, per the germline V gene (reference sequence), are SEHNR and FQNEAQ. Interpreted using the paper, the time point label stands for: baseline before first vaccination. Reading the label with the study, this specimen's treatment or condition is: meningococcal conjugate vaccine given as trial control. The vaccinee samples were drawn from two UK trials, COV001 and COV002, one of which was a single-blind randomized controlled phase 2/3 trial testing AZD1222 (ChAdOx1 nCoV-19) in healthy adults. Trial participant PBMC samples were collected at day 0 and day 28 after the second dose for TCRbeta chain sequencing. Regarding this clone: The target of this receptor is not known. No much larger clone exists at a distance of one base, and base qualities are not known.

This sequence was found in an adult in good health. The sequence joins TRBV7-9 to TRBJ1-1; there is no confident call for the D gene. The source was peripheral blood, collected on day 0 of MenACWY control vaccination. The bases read TGTGCCAGCAGCCCTAGAGGTAGAGTTGAAGCTTTCTTT. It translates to CASSPRGRVEAFF.